The subject of this entry is one T cell receptor beta chain. Per the original data handling: Reference gene primer amplification gave nucleated cell count estimates. Only in-frame clones appear in the TCRdb table, and some are missing; sequencing was by immunoSEQ multiplex PCR. For V, J and clone size, that table is used; D and trimming come from the DNA. Found here are some 74,000 clones, roughly 80% of them singletons; the top ten hold approximately 5.1%. The record originates from a study of blood T cell repertoires in COVID-19. Looking at the study overall: Some COVID-19 samples were acute and others convalescent; all came from the United States, Italy and Spain. PBMCs, B-cell-depleted T cells, or T cells provided the cDNA or gDNA that made up the material.

The CDR3 is 16 residues long. V trimming: 6 bases; J trimming: 4 bases; junction bases outside the gene matches: 12. Germline loops: CDR1 SEHNR, CDR2 FQNEAQ (reference sequence). This clonotype was obtained from a woman at least 80 years old with active or convalescent COVID-19. This chain links TRBV7-9 with TRBJ2-7; 10 positions match TRBD2. Sequenced material: peripheral blood. The CDR3 protein is CASRVEASGSSYEQYF. The CDR3 DNA reads TGTGCCAGCAGAGTAGAGGCTAGCGGGAGTAGTTACGAGCAGTACTTC.